One and the same sample provided the 24 T cell receptor beta chains below, sequenced in a study of cytomegalovirus exposure and HLA in healthy donors. This PCR relied on a set of 60 Vbeta primers and 13 Jbeta primers. Profiled with immunoSEQ multiplex PCR; TCRdb holds only in-frame clones, not every one. The data hold more than 110,000 clones, with less than 85% observed a single time. The sequencing sample was made of PBMCs. Every receptor here comes from a woman aged 60 to 75 in good health and CMV-seropositive.

This clone occurred a few times. The genes are TRBV6-5 and TRBJ1-3; D uncertain. The CDR3 spans 15 residues. V was pared by 6 bases and J by 1 base, with 13 bases between. The germline CDR1 and CDR2 sequences are MNHEY and SVGAGI. In nucleotides, the CDR3 is TGTGCCAGCAGACCCCCAGGTACTTCTGGAAACACCATATATTTT. Its protein product is CASRPPGTSGNTIYF.

This CDR3 is CASSFRGITEKLFF. CDR3 coding DNA: TGTGCCAGCAGCTTCAGGGGCATCACTGAAAAACTGTTTTTT. This chain uses TRBV7-9 with TRBJ1-4; tentatively, D is TRBD1 (6 bases). Germline CDR1 and CDR2: SEHNR and FQNEAQ (reference sequence). The CDR3 has 14 residues. V shed 3 bases and J shed 7 bases, with 12 bases lying between them.

This chain joins TRBV11-2 and TRBJ1-1; a weak D match, TRBD1 (6 bases). The CDR3 extends over 16 amino acids. Germline V gene lookup returns CDR1 SGHAT and CDR2 FQNNGV. Trimming shortened V by 1 base and J by 2 bases, and 14 bases separated the two germline ends. CDR3 residues: CASSLAPDRYNTEAFF. The DNA for the CDR3 is TGTGCCAGCAGCTTAGCCCCGGACAGATACAACACTGAAGCTTTCTTT.

This sequence joins TRBV4-1 and TRBJ2-1; TRBD2 matches 12 bases. This CDR3 is built from 16 residues. Germline trimming cut 5 bases from V and 7 bases from J; bases unmatched to any gene: 9. The germline CDR1 and CDR2 sequences are MGHRA and YSYEKL. The CDR3 sequence: CASSWTSGIFENEQFF. The CDR3 region has the DNA TGCGCCAGCAGCTGGACTAGCGGGATTTTTGAGAATGAGCAGTTCTTC.

The chain recombines TRBV6-1 with TRBJ1-5; unclear D gene. There are 14 residues in the CDR3. Germline CDR1 reads MNHNS; CDR2 reads SASEGT. Between the trimmed V and J ends, which lost 2 bases and 7 bases, there was a span of 12 bases. CDR3: CASSESGSRQPQHF. In DNA, the CDR3 is TGTGCCAGCAGTGAATCTGGGTCTAGGCAGCCCCAGCATTTT.

V is TRBV9 and J is TRBJ2-7; 10 bases match TRBD1. The CDR3 totals 16 residues. The germline V gene encodes CDR1 SGDLS and CDR2 YYNGEE. The V and J ends lost 3 bases and 2 bases, in that order; junction bases with no gene match: 8. The CDR3 loop reads CASSAAGTGAPYEQYF. Here the CDR3 DNA reads TGTGCCAGCAGCGCCGCCGGGACAGGGGCCCCCTACGAGCAGTACTTC.

The chain links TRBV30 to TRBJ1-1; D is ambiguous. V was cut by 7 bases and J by 0 bases, with 12 bases left in between. CDR1 is GTSNPN and CDR2 is SVGIG in the germline V gene (reference sequence). This CDR3 is 13 amino acids long. The CDR3 reads CASRVQLNTEAFF. CDR3 sequence (DNA): TGTGCCTCGAGAGTCCAGTTGAACACTGAAGCTTTCTTT.

This chain links TRBV7-8 with TRBJ2-1; a possible D gene is TRBD2 (6 bases). The CDR3 has 12 residues. Germline CDR1 SGHVS, CDR2 FQNEAQ. Trimming stripped 5 bases from V and 8 bases from J, with 10 bases between. CDR3 nucleotide sequence: TGTGCCAGCAGCCCACTAGCTCATGAGCAGTTCTTC. Its protein is CASSPLAHEQFF.

The chain joins TRBV29-1 to TRBJ1-1; the match to TRBD1 covers 9 bases. The CDR3 is 14 residues long. Germline values: CDR1 SQVTM, CDR2 ANQGSEA. The V gene end was trimmed by 3 bases and the J gene end by 4 bases; junction bases not matched to a gene: 6. The CDR3 here is CSVDGTGLGTEAFF. The CDR3 bases are TGCAGCGTTGACGGGACAGGGCTGGGCACTGAAGCTTTCTTT.

This clone appeared once. This chain joins TRBV2 and TRBJ1-2; possibly TRBD1 for D (6 bases). The ends were cut back, 2 bases at V and 4 bases at J, with 11 bases in the middle. Germline-derived CDR1 and CDR2 are SNHLY and FYNNEI. CDR3 length equals 14 residues. This CDR3 reads CASSEHREPYGYTF. The CDR3 DNA reads TGTGCCAGCAGTGAACACAGGGAGCCCTATGGCTACACCTTC. Full variable domain (remainder filled in from reference TRBV2 and TRBJ1-2): EPEVTQTPSHQVTQMGQEVILRCVPISNHLYFYWYRQILGQKVEFLVSFYNNEISEKSEIFDDQFSVERPDGSNFTLKIRSTKLEDSAMYFCASSEHREPYGYTFGSGTRLTVV.

The chain combines TRBV5-4 with TRBJ1-3; 10 positions agree with TRBD1. Germline CDR1 is SGHNT and CDR2 is YYREEE (reference sequence). The CDR3 sequence is 17 residues long. Trimming took 4 bases from V and 2 from J; bases not matched to a gene: 9. The CDR3 bases are TGTGCCAGCAGCACCGACCGGGACAGGGGCCCTGGAAACACCATATATTTT. Protein sequence: CASSTDRDRGPGNTIYF.

The chain recombines TRBV10-3 with TRBJ2-5; no reliable D call. Matching the DNA end better, TRBJ2-7 makes the J call doubtful. Germline-derived CDR1 and CDR2 are ENHRY and SYGVKD. CDR3 length equals 12 residues. In DNA, the CDR3 is TGTGCCATCAGTGAGTCATCCTACGAGCAGTACTTC. It specifies CAISESSYEQYF.

This chain uses TRBV10-3 with TRBJ2-6; D gene ambiguous. The CDR3 contains 15 residues. The V end lost 3 bases, the J end lost 4 bases, and 10 bases lay between the germline ends. Germline V CDR1 and CDR2: ENHRY, SYGVKD. CDR3 coding DNA: TGTGCCATCAGTGATAGCTTAACCGGGGCCAACGTCCTGACTTTC. Amino acids: CAISDSLTGANVLTF.

The chain has TRBV30 and TRBJ2-7, with TRBD1 identical over 10 bases. Germline-derived CDR1 and CDR2 are GTSNPN and SVGIG (reference sequence). J gave up 6 bases and V 0 bases, and 5 bases lay outside the gene matches. The CDR3 consists of 14 residues. DNA of the CDR3: TGTGCCTGGAGTGTGGGGACAGGGGTCCGCGAGCAGTACTTC. It translates to CAWSVGTGVREQYF.

V and J are TRBV19 and TRBJ2-3, with 7 bases that match TRBD1. Losses at the gene ends were 6 bases for V and 2 bases for J; bases not matched to a gene: 5. This CDR3 region has 14 residues. Germline CDR1 is LNHDA and CDR2 is SQIVND (reference sequence). The CDR3 loop is CASSLGQYTDTQYF. CDR3 bases: TGTGCCAGTAGCTTGGGACAGTACACAGATACGCAGTATTTT.

The CDR3, as DNA: TGTGCCAGCAGGGGGGGGTTCATGAACACTGAAGCTTTCTTT. Amino acid sequence: CASRGGFMNTEAFF. The chain combines TRBV28 with TRBJ1-1; maybe TRBD1 (5 bases). Germline CDR1 reads MDHEN; CDR2 reads SYDVKM. With 6 bases removed from V and 0 bases from J, the gap between germline ends came to 11 bases. CDR3 length equals 14 residues.

The rearrangement joins TRBV13 to TRBJ2-7; 9 nucleotides match TRBD1. CDR1 PRHDT and CDR2 FYEKMQ come from the germline V gene (reference sequence). The V segment lost 6 bases and the J segment 3 bases; nucleotides outside the gene matches: 9. The CDR3 is 15 amino acids. CDR3 region: CASSPPGQGLYEQYF. The CDR3, as DNA: TGTGCCAGCAGTCCTCCGGGACAGGGACTCTACGAGCAGTACTTC.

This clone was counted many times. This rearrangement joins TRBV2 to TRBJ2-6; TRBD2 aligns across 7 bases. CDR1 is SNHLY and CDR2 is FYNNEI in the germline V gene. This CDR3 region has 16 residues. After removal of 6 bases from V and 0 bases from J, the junction contained 5 bases not matched to a gene. CDR3 in amino acids: CASSLGRGSGANVLTF. CDR3 in DNA: TGTGCCAGCAGCCTAGGGAGGGGCTCTGGGGCCAACGTCCTGACTTTC.

Only one count was recorded for this clone. This chain connects TRBV19 to TRBJ2-2; D remains unclear. Trimming took off 5 bases at V and 2 bases at J, with 12 bases between the two ends. CDR1 and CDR2 (germline): LNHDA, SQIVND (reference sequence). CDR3 size: 15 residues. The CDR3 here is CASSPTLTNTGELFF. CDR3 DNA: TGTGCCAGTAGTCCGACACTTACTAACACCGGGGAGCTGTTTTTT.

This clone was seen only a few times. This chain connects TRBV28 to TRBJ2-2; D gene unclear. Germline CDR1 is MDHEN and CDR2 is SYDVKM. This CDR3 contains 14 residues. Trimming stripped 6 bases from V and 6 bases from J, with 14 bases between. This CDR3 is CASRRAGGSGELFF. As DNA, the CDR3 is TGTGCCAGCAGGCGCGCAGGTGGTTCCGGGGAGCTGTTTTTT.

Concerning this clone: The same CDR3 also results from other DNA sequences found in this sample. This chain links TRBV5-1 with TRBJ1-2; no firm D call. This CDR3 region has 13 residues. Germline V CDR1 and CDR2: SGHRS, YFSETQ. Trimming left V 0 bases short and J 1 base short, with 4 bases between. CDR3 sequence: CASSLDSNYGYTF. The DNA of the CDR3 is TGCGCCAGCAGCTTGGACAGTAACTATGGCTACACCTTC.

This clone was seen more than once but under ten times. The chain employs TRBV5-1 and TRBJ2-7, with D hard to call. The CDR3 contains 11 residues. The V gene's germline CDR1 is SGHRS and CDR2 YFSETQ. The V gene lost 5 bases and the J gene lost 3 bases, with 6 bases spanning the gap. The DNA of the CDR3 is TGCGCCAGCAGAGAGGACTACGAGCAGTACTTC. It encodes CASREDYEQYF.

This chain joins TRBV5-1 and TRBJ2-1; D possibly corresponds to TRBD2 (5 bases). Per germline, CDR1 SGHRS and CDR2 YFSETQ. This CDR3 is built from 16 residues. Trimming left V 0 bases short and J 5 bases short, with 15 bases between. This chain's CDR3 is CASSLVGTGYHNEQFF. The CDR3 DNA reads as TGCGCCAGCAGCTTGGTGGGTACGGGATACCACAATGAGCAGTTCTTC.

The chain uses TRBV15 and TRBJ1-4; weak D call: TRBD1 (5 bases). With 3 bases removed from V and 3 bases from J, the gap between germline ends came to 14 bases. This CDR3 is built from 16 residues. CDR1 is LNHNV, CDR2 YYDKDF, per germline (reference sequence). The CDR3 DNA sequence: TGTGCCACCAGCAGGGAACGACAGATTCCTAATGAAAAACTGTTTTTT. Encoded protein: CATSRERQIPNEKLFF.